These 21 T cell receptor beta chains share one sample of origin, sequenced in a study of T cells in Graves' hyperthyroidism and ophthalmopathy. RNA transcripts yielded amplified TCR beta CDR3 regions. First-round RT-PCR targeting the TCR CDR3 was performed with the HTBI primer set. One entry per CDR3 protein results from TCRdb running MiXCR on the multiplex PCR reads. Of about 350,000 distinct CDR3 sequences in the sample, roughly 13% are singletons; the top ten hold around 25%. The sequenced material came from blood. Receptors were obtained from a woman aged 25 to 39 with Graves' hyperthyroidism.

V usage is TRBV11-2 and J usage is TRBJ2-3, with 7 bases aligning to TRBD2. In germline, CDR1 is SGHAT, CDR2 FQNNGV. V dropped 0 bases and J dropped 6; count of bases not matched to a gene: 9. The CDR3 runs to 16 residues. DNA for the CDR3: TGTGCCAGCAGCTTAGACTTTTCGGGAGGTCGCGATACGCAGTATTTT. Its translation: CASSLDFSGGRDTQYF.

The chain recombines TRBV7-2 with TRBJ2-2, with a tentative D call TRBD2 (6 bases). Trimming left V 1 base short and J 6 bases short, with 12 bases between. The CDR3 spans 15 residues. Germline V gene lookup returns CDR1 SGHTA and CDR2 FQGNSA. The CDR3 reads CASSLVGRSSGELFF. The CDR3 DNA reads TGTGCCAGCAGCTTAGTAGGGAGGTCGTCCGGGGAGCTGTTTTTT. The entire variable domain, with the rest obtained from reference TRBV7-2 and TRBJ2-2, is as follows: GAGVSQSPSNKVTEKGKDVELRCDPISGHTALYWYRQSLGQGLEFLIYFQGNSAPDKSGLPSDRFSAERTGGSVSTLTIQRTQQEDSAVYLCASSLVGRSSGELFFGEGSRLTVL.

This clonotype was seen many times. The chain combines TRBV29-1 with TRBJ1-1, with TRBD1 matching over 10 bases. The germline V gene encodes CDR1 SQVTM and CDR2 ANQGSEA. V lost 7 bases, J lost 6 bases, and 5 bases stayed unmatched. This CDR3 has 12 residues. The CDR3 DNA reads as TGCAGCGCTGGACAGGGGGTCGCTGAAGCTTTCTTT. This encodes CSAGQGVAEAFF. Using reference TRBV29-1 and TRBJ1-1 for the parts outside the CDR3, the full variable domain is SAVISQKPSRDICQRGTSLTIQCQVDSQVTMMFWYRQQPGQSLTLIATANQGSEATYESGFVIDKFPISRPNLTFSTLTVSNMSPEDSSIYLCSAGQGVAEAFFGQGTRLTVV.

This clonotype was observed a few times. The chain links TRBV19 to TRBJ2-1; D is ambiguous. The V end lost 1 base, the J end lost 0 bases, and 13 bases lay between the germline ends. Germline CDR1 reads LNHDA; CDR2 reads SQIVND (reference sequence). The CDR3 runs 17 residues. CDR3 in amino acids: CASSIGPTQSSYNEQFF. CDR3 in DNA: TGTGCCAGTAGTATAGGGCCGACTCAAAGCTCCTACAATGAGCAGTTCTTC. The full variable domain, in which reference TRBV19 and TRBJ2-1 provide the parts outside the CDR3, is DGGITQSPKYLFRKEGQNVTLSCEQNLNHDAMYWYRQDPGQGLRLIYYSQIVNDFQKGDIAEGYSVSREKKESFPLTVTSAQKNPTAFYLCASSIGPTQSSYNEQFFGPGTRLTVL.

The table lists this clonotype with a few counts. This rearrangement joins TRBV4-3 to TRBJ2-7, with a tentative D call TRBD2 (5 bases). V was clipped by 0 bases and J by 7 bases, with 7 bases between them. The CDR3 contains 12 residues. Germline V lookup: CDR1 LGHNA, CDR2 YSLEER. CDR3 loop: CASSQDRREQYF. CDR3 sequence (DNA): TGCGCCAGCAGCCAAGATCGGAGGGAGCAGTACTTC.

As to this clonotype: This may be a read error: a much more frequent sequence differs by one nucleotide. The V and J genes are TRBV29-1 and TRBJ2-3; TRBD2 aligns across 7 bases. Germline V gives CDR1 SQVTM, CDR2 ANQGSEA. CDR3 size: 12 residues. The CDR3 sequence: CSVASGGDTRYF. The CDR3 DNA follows: TGCAGCGTTGCTTCGGGGGGAGATACGCGGTATTTT.

This clonotype has only a few counts. This chain joins TRBV28 and TRBJ1-3; a possible D gene is TRBD1 (5 bases). Between the trimmed V and J ends, which lost 2 bases and 0 bases, there was a span of 11 bases. The CDR3 sequence is 16 residues long. From germline, CDR1 is MDHEN and CDR2 SYDVKM. This CDR3 reads CASSLPGLRSGNTIYF. The CDR3 DNA is TGTGCCAGCAGTTTACCGGGACTCCGCTCTGGAAACACCATATATTTT.

DNA for the CDR3: TGTGCCAGCAGCCCCTGGGAGGGGGCGAACACCGGGGAGCTGTTTTTT. The encoded protein is CASSPWEGANTGELFF. The V gene is TRBV14, the J gene TRBJ2-2; D perhaps matches TRBD2 (7 bases). Trimming took 4 bases from V and 0 from J, leaving 12 bases between them. Looked up from germline, CDR1 is SGHDN and CDR2 is FVKESK. This CDR3 is 16 amino acids long.

The chain is built from TRBV11-2 and TRBJ1-1; D is unclear. Deletions cut 8 bases from V and 7 bases from J, with 14 bases between. Per germline, CDR1 SGHAT and CDR2 FQNNGV. The CDR3 contains 12 residues. The CDR3 DNA is TGTGCCAGCGGCCTCTGGGGAGATGAAGCTTTCTTT. This sequence encodes CASGLWGDEAFF.

There are many counts of this clonotype. V gene TRBV28 combines with J gene TRBJ2-7; D is ambiguous. Germline CDR1 and CDR2: MDHEN and SYDVKM. This CDR3 comprises 14 residues. Trimming removed 8 bases from V and 0 bases from J, with 14 bases in between. The CDR3 is CASLGSTVSYEQYF. The CDR3 bases are TGTGCCAGCCTCGGGTCCACAGTCTCCTACGAGCAGTACTTC.

The chain employs TRBV15 and TRBJ2-7, with 8 bases matching TRBD2. Germline loops: CDR1 LNHNV, CDR2 YYDKDF (reference sequence). Losses at the gene ends were 0 bases for V and 6 bases for J; bases not matched to a gene: 10. There are 16 residues in the CDR3. CDR3 sequence: CATSRDRSGTSIEQYF. The CDR3 DNA is TGTGCCACCAGCAGAGACCGGAGCGGGACTAGTATCGAGCAGTACTTC.

In this sample, this clonotype turned up a few times. The chain recombines TRBV7-9 with TRBJ2-5; tentatively, D is TRBD1 (5 bases). Germline V gene data show CDR1 as SEHNR and CDR2 as FQNEAQ (reference sequence). The CDR3 has 15 amino acids. V was clipped by 6 bases and J by 5 bases, with 19 bases between them. Here the CDR3 reads CASRPPGQGLETQYF. For the CDR3, the DNA is TGTGCCAGCAGGCCTCCGGGTCAGGGTTTGGAGACCCAGTACTTC.

The chain carries TRBV28 and TRBJ1-1, with unresolved D. The CDR3 is 11 residues long. Germline-derived CDR1 and CDR2 are MDHEN and SYDVKM. Trimming stripped 5 bases from V and 6 bases from J, with 7 bases between. CDR3 sequence reads: CASSLNAEAFF. CDR3 DNA: TGTGCCAGCAGTCTCAACGCTGAAGCTTTCTTT.

This clonotype has at least ten counts. This rearrangement joins TRBV2 to TRBJ1-5, with 9 positions matching TRBD1. Germline assignment: CDR1 SNHLY and CDR2 FYNNEI. CDR3 size: 14 residues. The junction had 5 bases not matched to a gene; V was cut back by 7 bases and J by 4 bases. This chain's CDR3 is CASTRQGVNQPQHF. The CDR3 DNA follows: TGTGCCAGCACCCGACAGGGGGTGAATCAGCCCCAGCATTTT.

This rearrangement joins TRBV20-1 to TRBJ2-3; no definite D call. Trimming pared 1 base from V and 3 bases from J, leaving 11 bases between. Germline lookup yields CDR1 DFQATT and CDR2 SNEGSKA (reference sequence). This CDR3 has 14 residues. The CDR3 nucleotides are TGCAGTGCTAGAGTTGGTAGAACGACAGATACGCAGTATTTT. Protein sequence: CSARVGRTTDTQYF.

The table lists this clonotype with many counts. J is TRBJ1-1 and V is TRBV29-1; 7 bases match TRBD1. This CDR3 spans 15 amino acids. The V and J ends lost 0 bases and 0 bases, in that order; junction bases with no gene match: 4. Looked up from germline, CDR1 is SQVTM and CDR2 is ANQGSEA. In nucleotides, the CDR3 is TGCAGCGTTGAAGAACGACAGGGCATGAACACTGAAGCTTTCTTT. It specifies CSVEERQGMNTEAFF.

This sequence joins TRBV11-2 and TRBJ2-3; weak D call: TRBD2 (6 bases). The germline CDR1 and CDR2 sequences are SGHAT and FQNNGV. The V end was cut by 7 bases, the J end by 4 bases, with 18 bases between. This CDR3 is built from 15 residues. This chain's CDR3 is CASNNREKVSDTQYF. The CDR3 bases are TGTGCCAGCAATAACCGGGAGAAGGTCTCAGATACGCAGTATTTT.

This clonotype showed up many times. The chain is built from TRBV12-3 or TRBV12-4 and TRBJ2-7; D is unresolved. V dropped 0 bases and J dropped 0 bases, with 9 bases sitting between them. The CDR3 consists of 15 residues. CDR3 DNA: TGTGCCAGCAGTTTAGCCCCGGCGAGCTCCTACGAGCAGTACTTC. It yields the protein CASSLAPASSYEQYF.

Ten or more counts support this clonotype. The chain recombines TRBV7-3 with TRBJ2-1, with 8 positions matching TRBD2. V shed 3 bases, J shed 9 bases, and the junction held 7 bases outside the gene matches. The CDR3 consists of 14 residues. Germline V CDR1 and CDR2: SGHTA, FQGTGA. The CDR3 DNA reads TGTGCCAGCAGCTTCAGCGGGAGCGGCGGTGAGCAGTTCTTC. Its translation: CASSFSGSGGEQFF.

Many counts were recorded for this clonotype. This rearrangement joins TRBV2 to TRBJ2-2; D gene unclear. The CDR3 is made up of 14 amino acids. CDR1 is SNHLY and CDR2 is FYNNEI in the germline V gene. Trimming cost V 1 base and J 6 bases, with 9 bases left between them. In DNA, the CDR3 is TGTGCCAGCAGTGAAGTTGACCCCCCCGGGGAGCTGTTTTTT. Translating gives CASSEVDPPGELFF.

This clonotype was observed many times. The chain recombines TRBV2 with TRBJ2-3; TRBD1 matches at 8 bases. The germline V gene has CDR1 SNHLY and CDR2 FYNNEI. This CDR3 region has 13 residues. Germline trimming cut 10 bases from V and 3 bases from J; bases unmatched to any gene: 6. This CDR3 is CATYRQGTDTQYF. The CDR3, as DNA: TGTGCCACCTACCGACAGGGGACAGATACGCAGTATTTT. The variable domain in full, with the rest retrieved from reference TRBV2 and TRBJ2-3, is EPEVTQTPSHQVTQMGQEVILRCVPISNHLYFYWYRQILGQKVEFLVSFYNNEISEKSEIFDDQFSVERPDGSNFTLKIRSTKLEDSAMYFCATYRQGTDTQYFGPGTRLTVL.